Below, 22 T cell receptor beta chains from the same sample are listed, as sequenced in a study of T-cell memory formation after mild COVID-19 listed by TCRdb under 2021. Receptors were amplified or captured by 5' RACE. Sequencing used an Illumina NovaSeq 6000. Starting from the raw public reads, TCRdb applied fastp trimming at Q25, assembled clones with MiXCR and retained in-frame beta chains. Merged by CDR3 protein, the rows form single entries marked with the most common genes and DNA. For this sample the table gives roughly 400,000 distinct CDR3 sequences, of which about a sixth were detected only once. 20% to 25% of the sample is held by the ten biggest clonotypes. Sequenced input: PBMCs or a T cell subset sorted from them (not recorded which). Receptors were obtained from a man aged 18 to 30 who had mild COVID-19 (a few samples of this study predate the infection). The sample titles of this study are shuffled in the database, so cell type and time point are left out; the donor was told from shared clones.

J is TRBJ1-2 and V is TRBV10-2, with D uncertain. The CDR3 sequence is 13 residues long. Germline V gene sequence: CDR1 WSHSY, CDR2 SAAADI. The V end was cut by 6 bases, the J end by 5 bases, with 13 bases between. The CDR3 sequence: CASSPEEFYGYTF. Here the CDR3 DNA reads TGCGCCAGCAGCCCCGAGGAATTTTATGGCTACACCTTC.

The sample holds a few counts of this clonotype. The rearrangement uses TRBV20-1 and TRBJ1-3; D not certain. The ends were cut back, 3 bases at V and 0 bases at J, with 12 bases in the middle. Germline-derived CDR1 and CDR2 are DFQATT and SNEGSKA (reference sequence). The CDR3 spans 15 residues. CDR3 DNA sequence: TGCAGTGCTAGGCCCACGGTGAACTCTGGAAACACCATATATTTT. Translating it yields CSARPTVNSGNTIYF.

This clonotype has more than one count but fewer than ten. V gene TRBV5-5 combines with J gene TRBJ2-4; 7 nucleotides agree with TRBD2. The CDR3 runs to 16 residues. Trimming removed 6 bases from V and 0 bases from J; junction bases left unmatched: 9. Per the germline V gene, CDR1 is SGHKS and CDR2 is YYEKEE (reference sequence). CDR3 in amino acids: CASTLRGFLAKNIQYF. In DNA form, the CDR3 reads TGTGCCAGCACCCTGCGGGGGTTCCTAGCCAAAAACATTCAGTACTTC. Full variable domain (outside the CDR3, taken from reference TRBV5-5 and TRBJ2-4): DAGVTQSPTHLIKTRGQQVTLRCSPISGHKSVSWYQQVLGQGPQFIFQYYEKEERGRGNFPDRFSARQFPNYSSELNVNALLLGDSALYLCASTLRGFLAKNIQYFGAGTRLSVL.

In its sample, this clonotype was seen a few times. V and J are TRBV7-9 and TRBJ2-5; 14 nucleotides line up with TRBD2. From germline, CDR1 is SEHNR and CDR2 FQNEAQ (reference sequence). J lost 4 bases, V lost 5 bases, and 12 bases had no gene match. This CDR3 spans 18 amino acids. The DNA for the CDR3 is TGTGCCAGCAGCCGACGACTAGCGGGGGGGCGGGTCCTAGAGACCCAGTACTTC. Amino acids: CASSRRLAGGRVLETQYF.

This clonotype was detected only a few times. J is TRBJ2-7 and V is TRBV28; D gene ambiguous. The germline gives CDR1 MDHEN, CDR2 SYDVKM. The CDR3 sequence is 13 residues long. The V end was cut by 6 bases, the J end by 6 bases, with 15 bases between. The CDR3 DNA reads as TGTGCCAGCAGCCCCTCACCCTCTGGCGAGCAGTACGTC. Translating it yields CASSPSPSGEQYV.

V and J are TRBV4-3 and TRBJ1-2; no clear D gene. This CDR3 contains 14 residues. V lost 4 bases to trimming and J lost 4 bases, with 13 bases between them. In germline, CDR1 is LGHNA, CDR2 YSLEER. CDR3 nucleotide sequence: TGCGCCAGCAGCCCGAGCTCGGGTAGCTATGGCTACACCTTC. It encodes CASSPSSGSYGYTF.

The chain employs TRBV7-2 and TRBJ2-6; no clear D gene. This CDR3 comprises 16 residues. Trimming removed 5 bases from V and 0 bases from J, with 11 bases in between. Germline V gene data show CDR1 as SGHTA and CDR2 as FQGNSA. The CDR3 protein is CASSTRADSGANVLTF. DNA for the CDR3: TGTGCCAGCAGCACTCGCGCGGACTCTGGGGCCAACGTCCTGACTTTC. The full variable domain, in which reference TRBV7-2 and TRBJ2-6 provide the parts outside the CDR3, is GAGVSQSPSNKVTEKGKDVELRCDPISGHTALYWYRQSLGQGLEFLIYFQGNSAPDKSGLPSDRFSAERTGGSVSTLTIQRTQQEDSAVYLCASSTRADSGANVLTFGAGSRLTVL.

The CDR3 coding sequence is TGTGCCAGCACACAGGGCCGCAATCAGCCCCAGCATTTT. Its protein is CASTQGRNQPQHF. The chain links TRBV3-1 to TRBJ1-5, with D possibly matching TRBD1 (6 bases). This CDR3 region has 13 residues. V was shortened by 7 bases and J by 2 bases, with 9 bases between the two germline ends. Germline-derived CDR1 and CDR2 are LGHDT and YNNKEL (reference sequence).

CDR3 sequence reads: CASSTQGGGTEAFF. Here the CDR3 DNA reads TGTGCCAGCAGCACCCAGGGTGGGGGCACTGAAGCTTTCTTT. The V gene is TRBV7-3, the J gene TRBJ1-1; a weak D match, TRBD1 (5 bases). The CDR3 consists of 14 residues. Germline V lookup: CDR1 SGHTA, CDR2 FQGTGA. V dropped 5 bases and J dropped 4 bases, with 14 bases sitting between them. The complete variable domain, with remaining parts taken from reference TRBV7-3 and TRBJ1-1, reads GAGVSQTPSNKVTEKGKYVELRCDPISGHTALYWYRQSLGQGPEFLIYFQGTGAADDSGLPNDRFFAVRPEGSVSTLKIQRTERGDSAVYLCASSTQGGGTEAFFGQGTRLTVV.

There are a few counts of this clonotype. The genes are TRBV27 and TRBJ2-5; D is possibly TRBD1 (5 bases). The CDR3 is made up of 14 amino acids. The V and J ends lost 1 base and 5 bases respectively, with 11 bases between them. Germline V CDR1 and CDR2: MNHEY, SMNVEV (reference sequence). CDR3 sequence: CASSLYGAWETQYF. The CDR3 DNA reads TGTGCCAGCAGTTTATATGGGGCTTGGGAGACCCAGTACTTC.

The rearrangement links TRBV5-6 to TRBJ1-2; unclear D gene. Germline V gives CDR1 SGHDT, CDR2 YYEEEE. The CDR3 sequence is 14 residues long. The germline V and J ends were trimmed by 1 base and 6 bases, with 13 bases remaining between them. In nucleotides, the CDR3 is TGTGCCAGCAGCTTGCCCAGCCCAGCAAATGGCTACACCTTC. Protein product: CASSLPSPANGYTF.

V gene TRBV4-3 combines with J gene TRBJ1-1; possible D gene TRBD1, 5 bases. Germline V gene data show CDR1 as LGHNA and CDR2 as YSLEER. Trimming stripped 4 bases from V and 5 bases from J, with 20 bases between. The CDR3 is 16 amino acids. CDR3 amino acids: CASSPSGEELYTEAFF. CDR3 sequence (DNA): TGCGCCAGCAGCCCTTCGGGGGAGGAGTTATATACTGAAGCTTTCTTT.

This clonotype occurred a few times. The chain recombines TRBV30 with TRBJ2-2; TRBD2 matches at 12 bases. Per the germline V gene, CDR1 is GTSNPN and CDR2 is SVGIG (reference sequence). Unmatched junction bases numbered 4, after V lost 4 bases and J lost 4 bases. This CDR3 region has 15 residues. CDR3 sequence reads: CAWIGLAGLTGELFF. The DNA of the CDR3 is TGTGCCTGGATCGGACTAGCGGGGCTCACCGGGGAGCTGTTTTTT.

The chain employs TRBV28 and TRBJ1-5; no firm D call. Germline CDR1 MDHEN, CDR2 SYDVKM. The length of the CDR3 is 14 residues. V gave up 1 base and J gave up 2 bases, with 6 bases separating them. CDR3 DNA sequence: TGTGCCAGCAGTTTATTCGGCCGCAATCAGCCCCAGCATTTT. Amino acids: CASSLFGRNQPQHF.

This clonotype turned up a few times. V and J are TRBV27 and TRBJ1-5; TRBD1 matches at 9 bases. The CDR3 spans 14 residues. CDR1 and CDR2 (germline): MNHEY, SMNVEV (reference sequence). V lost 5 bases and J lost 6; bases outside the gene matches: 5. The CDR3 bases are TGTGCCAGCAGTCCCGGGACAGGGTTTCAGCCCCAGCATTTT. Protein: CASSPGTGFQPQHF.

Ten or more counts support this clonotype. The gene calls are TRBV4-2 and TRBJ2-2; D remains unclear. The ends were cut back, 5 bases at V and 7 bases at J, with 14 bases in the middle. The CDR3 runs 14 residues. In germline, CDR1 is LGHNA, CDR2 YNFKEQ. The DNA for the CDR3 is TGTGCCAGCAGCTCACATGGGGTAGGCGGGGAGCTGTTTTTT. It specifies CASSSHGVGGELFF.

V gene TRBV6-1 combines with J gene TRBJ1-1; no clear D. The germline gives CDR1 MNHNS, CDR2 SASEGT. This CDR3 contains 13 residues. Trimming left V 2 bases short and J 0 bases short, with 4 bases between. The CDR3 sequence is CASSEIMNTEAFF. Written as DNA, the CDR3 is TGTGCCAGCAGTGAAATAATGAACACTGAAGCTTTCTTT.

The rearrangement links TRBV7-2 to TRBJ1-5; perhaps TRBD1 as D (6 bases). Trimming took 1 base from V and 5 from J, leaving 15 bases between them. The CDR3 is 16 residues long. CDR1 and CDR2 from the germline V gene are SGHTA and FQGNSA. The CDR3 protein is CASSLVHGQFHQPQHF. As DNA, the CDR3 is TGTGCCAGCAGCTTAGTTCACGGACAGTTTCATCAGCCCCAGCATTTT.

The chain uses TRBV12-3 or TRBV12-4 and TRBJ2-3; the match to TRBD2 covers 7 bases. V shed 8 bases and J 5 bases; nucleotides not matched to a gene: 7. This CDR3 spans 13 amino acids. Here the CDR3 DNA reads TGTGCCAGCGAGGGCGAGCGGGAAGATACGCAGTATTTT. Its protein product is CASEGEREDTQYF.

This clonotype has a count of ten or more. The chain couples TRBV7-2 to TRBJ1-5; no reliable D call. The germline V and J ends were trimmed by 3 bases and 5 bases, with 8 bases remaining between them. The CDR3 runs 13 residues. Germline loops: CDR1 SGHTA, CDR2 FQGNSA. Here the CDR3 reads CASSFGRDQPQHF. The DNA of the CDR3 is TGTGCCAGCAGCTTCGGACGCGATCAGCCCCAGCATTTT.

The gene calls are TRBV5-8 and TRBJ2-7, with D possibly TRBD2 on 5 matching bases. This CDR3 comprises 14 residues. Germline lookup yields CDR1 SGHTS and CDR2 YDEGEE. With 0 bases removed from V and 3 bases from J, the gap between germline ends came to 10 bases. The CDR3 sequence is CASSLVRERYEQYV. In DNA form, the CDR3 reads TGTGCCAGCAGCTTGGTCCGGGAACGCTACGAGCAGTACGTC.

The chain recombines TRBV4-3 with TRBJ1-1; D is uncertain. Trimming pared 0 bases from V and 2 bases from J, leaving 10 bases between. CDR1 is LGHNA and CDR2 is YSLEER in the germline V gene. This CDR3 is built from 15 residues. The CDR3 loop is CASSQEIVPNTEAFF. CDR3 bases: TGCGCCAGCAGCCAAGAGATAGTTCCAAACACTGAAGCTTTCTTT.